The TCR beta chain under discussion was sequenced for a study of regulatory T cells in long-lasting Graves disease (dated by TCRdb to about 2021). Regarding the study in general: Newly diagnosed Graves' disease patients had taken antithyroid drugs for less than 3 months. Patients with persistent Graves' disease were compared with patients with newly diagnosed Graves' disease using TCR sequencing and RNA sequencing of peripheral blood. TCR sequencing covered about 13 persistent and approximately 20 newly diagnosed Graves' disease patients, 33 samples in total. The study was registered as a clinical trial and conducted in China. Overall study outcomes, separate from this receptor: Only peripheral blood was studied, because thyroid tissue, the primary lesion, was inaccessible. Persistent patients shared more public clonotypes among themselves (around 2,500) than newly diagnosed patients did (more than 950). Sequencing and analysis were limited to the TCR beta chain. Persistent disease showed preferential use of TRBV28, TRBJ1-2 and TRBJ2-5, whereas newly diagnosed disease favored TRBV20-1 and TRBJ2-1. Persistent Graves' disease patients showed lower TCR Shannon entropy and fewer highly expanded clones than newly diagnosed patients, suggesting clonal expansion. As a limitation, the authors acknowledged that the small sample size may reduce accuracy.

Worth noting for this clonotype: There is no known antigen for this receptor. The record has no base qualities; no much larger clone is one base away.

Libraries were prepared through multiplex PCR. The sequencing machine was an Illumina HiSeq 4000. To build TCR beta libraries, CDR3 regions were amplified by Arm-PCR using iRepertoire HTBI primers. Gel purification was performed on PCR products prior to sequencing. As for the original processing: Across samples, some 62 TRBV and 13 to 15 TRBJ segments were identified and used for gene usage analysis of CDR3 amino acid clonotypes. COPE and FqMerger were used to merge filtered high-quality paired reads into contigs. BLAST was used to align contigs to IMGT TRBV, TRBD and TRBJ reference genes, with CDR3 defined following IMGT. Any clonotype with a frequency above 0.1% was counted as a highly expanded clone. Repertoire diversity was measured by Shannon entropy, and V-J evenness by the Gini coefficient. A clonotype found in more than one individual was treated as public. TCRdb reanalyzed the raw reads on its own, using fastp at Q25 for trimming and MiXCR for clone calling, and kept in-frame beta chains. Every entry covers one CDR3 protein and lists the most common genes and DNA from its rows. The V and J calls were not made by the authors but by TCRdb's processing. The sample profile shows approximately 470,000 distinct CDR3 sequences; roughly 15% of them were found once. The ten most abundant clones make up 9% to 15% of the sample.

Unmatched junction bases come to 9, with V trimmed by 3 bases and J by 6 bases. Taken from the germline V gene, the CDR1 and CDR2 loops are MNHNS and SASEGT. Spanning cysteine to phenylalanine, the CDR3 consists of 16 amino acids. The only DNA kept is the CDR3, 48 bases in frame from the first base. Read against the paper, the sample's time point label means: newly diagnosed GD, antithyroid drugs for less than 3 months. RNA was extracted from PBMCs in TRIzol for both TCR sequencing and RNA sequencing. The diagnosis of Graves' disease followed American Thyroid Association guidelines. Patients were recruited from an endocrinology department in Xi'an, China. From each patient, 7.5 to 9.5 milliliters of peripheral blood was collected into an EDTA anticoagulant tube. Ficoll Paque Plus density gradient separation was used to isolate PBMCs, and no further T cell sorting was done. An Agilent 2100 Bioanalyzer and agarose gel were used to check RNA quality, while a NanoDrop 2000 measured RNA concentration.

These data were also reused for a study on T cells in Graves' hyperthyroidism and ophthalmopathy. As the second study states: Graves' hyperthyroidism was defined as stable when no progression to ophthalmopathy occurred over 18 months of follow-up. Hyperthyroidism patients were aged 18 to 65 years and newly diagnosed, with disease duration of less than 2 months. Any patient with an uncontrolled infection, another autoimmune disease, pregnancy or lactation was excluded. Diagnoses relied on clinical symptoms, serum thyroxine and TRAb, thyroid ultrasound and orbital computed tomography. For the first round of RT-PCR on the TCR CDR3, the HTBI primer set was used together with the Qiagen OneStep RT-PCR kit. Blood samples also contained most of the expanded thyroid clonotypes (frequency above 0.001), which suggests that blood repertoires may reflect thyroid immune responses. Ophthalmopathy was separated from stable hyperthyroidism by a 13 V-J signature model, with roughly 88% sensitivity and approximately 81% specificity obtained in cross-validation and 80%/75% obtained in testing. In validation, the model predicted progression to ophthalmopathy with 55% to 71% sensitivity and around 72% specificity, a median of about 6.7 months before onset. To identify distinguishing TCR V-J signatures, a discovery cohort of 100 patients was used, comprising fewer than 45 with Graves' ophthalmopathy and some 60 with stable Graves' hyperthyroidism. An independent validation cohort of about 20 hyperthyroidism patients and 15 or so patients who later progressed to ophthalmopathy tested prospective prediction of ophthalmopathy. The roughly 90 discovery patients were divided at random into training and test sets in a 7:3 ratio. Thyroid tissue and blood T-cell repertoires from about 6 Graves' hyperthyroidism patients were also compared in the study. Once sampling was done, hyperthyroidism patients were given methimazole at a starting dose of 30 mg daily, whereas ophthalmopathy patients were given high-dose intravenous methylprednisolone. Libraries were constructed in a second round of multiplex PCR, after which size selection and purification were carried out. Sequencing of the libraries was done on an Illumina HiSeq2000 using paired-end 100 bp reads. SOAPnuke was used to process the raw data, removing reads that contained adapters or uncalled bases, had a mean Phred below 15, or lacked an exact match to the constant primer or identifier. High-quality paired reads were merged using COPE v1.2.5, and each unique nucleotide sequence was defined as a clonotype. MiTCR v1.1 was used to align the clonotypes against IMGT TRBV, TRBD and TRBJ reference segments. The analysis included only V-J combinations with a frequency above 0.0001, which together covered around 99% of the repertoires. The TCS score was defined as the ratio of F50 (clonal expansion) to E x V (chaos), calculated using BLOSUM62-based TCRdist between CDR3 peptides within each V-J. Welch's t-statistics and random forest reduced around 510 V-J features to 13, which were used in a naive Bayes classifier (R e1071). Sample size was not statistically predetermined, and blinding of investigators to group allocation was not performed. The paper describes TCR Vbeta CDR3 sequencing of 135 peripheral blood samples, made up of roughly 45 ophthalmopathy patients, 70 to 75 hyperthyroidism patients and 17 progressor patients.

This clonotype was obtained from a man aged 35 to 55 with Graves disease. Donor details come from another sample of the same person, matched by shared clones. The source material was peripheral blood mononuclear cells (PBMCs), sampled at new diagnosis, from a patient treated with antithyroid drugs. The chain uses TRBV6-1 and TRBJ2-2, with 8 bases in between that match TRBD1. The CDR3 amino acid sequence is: CASSDPGQGRPGELFF. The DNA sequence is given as TGTGCCAGCAGTGACCCCGGACAGGGAAGGCCCGGGGAGCTGTTTTTT.